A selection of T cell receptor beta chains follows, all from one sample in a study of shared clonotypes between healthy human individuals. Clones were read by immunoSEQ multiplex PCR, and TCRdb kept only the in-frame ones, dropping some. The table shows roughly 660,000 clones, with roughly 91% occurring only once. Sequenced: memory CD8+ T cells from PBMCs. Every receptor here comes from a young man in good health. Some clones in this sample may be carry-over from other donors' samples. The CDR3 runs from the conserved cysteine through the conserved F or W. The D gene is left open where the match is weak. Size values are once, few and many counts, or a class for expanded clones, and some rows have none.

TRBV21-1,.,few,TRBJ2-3,TGTGCCAGCAGCACATTCACAGATACGCAGTATTTT,CASSTFTDTQYF
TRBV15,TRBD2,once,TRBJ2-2,TGTGCCACCAGCAGAGCACTAGCGGAGCCCACCGGGGAGCTGTTTTTT,CATSRALAEPTGELFF
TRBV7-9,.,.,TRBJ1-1,TGTGCCAGCAGCCAACAGGGCGCTGAAGCTTTCTTT,CASSQQGAEAFF
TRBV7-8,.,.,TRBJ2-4,TGTGCCAGCAGCTTAGGCCCTCCCGTCGGGGGCATTCAGTACTTC,CASSLGPPVGGIQYF
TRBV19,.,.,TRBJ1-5,TGTGCCAGTAGTATAGCCGGGGGCCGCCAGCCCCAGCATTTT,CASSIAGGRQPQHF
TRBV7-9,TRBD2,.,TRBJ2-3,TGTGCCAGCAGCTTAGGGACGGGAGGTCGGGCAGATACGCAGTATTTT,CASSLGTGGRADTQYF
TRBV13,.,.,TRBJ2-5,TGTGCCAGCAGTCAGGGGATCCAAGAGACCCAGTACTTC,CASSQGIQETQYF
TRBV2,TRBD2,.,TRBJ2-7,TGTGCCACCCGACTAGCCCACGAGCAGTACTTC,CATRLAHEQYF
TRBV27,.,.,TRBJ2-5,TGTGCCAGCAGCACATCCGGAACAGAGAACACCCAGTACTTC,CASSTSGTENTQYF
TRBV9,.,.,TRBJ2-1,TGTGCCAGCAGCGTAGAGGGGCTCTCCTACAATGAGCAGTTCTTC,CASSVEGLSYNEQFF
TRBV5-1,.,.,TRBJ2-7,TGCGCCAGCAGCTTCTGGGGCAGGGGATCCGAGCAGTACTTC,CASSFWGRGSEQYF
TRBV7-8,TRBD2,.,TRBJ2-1,TGTGCCAGCAGCTGGGGACTAGCGGGAGAGGCAAAGAATGAGCAGTTCTTC,CASSWGLAGEAKNEQFF
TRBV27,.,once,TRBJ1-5,TGTGCCAGCAGTTTAAAAGGGTACAATCAGCCCCAGCATTTT,CASSLKGYNQPQHF
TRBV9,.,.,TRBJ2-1,TGTGCCAGCAGCTCAACCGAGCAGTTCTTC,CASSSTEQFF
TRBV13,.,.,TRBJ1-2,TGTGCCAGCAGCGTTTACGGGGTAGGCTATGGCTACACCTTC,CASSVYGVGYGYTF
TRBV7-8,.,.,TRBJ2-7,TGTGCCAGCAGCTTCAAACCCGGGGACGAGCAGTACTTC,CASSFKPGDEQYF
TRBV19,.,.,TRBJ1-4,TGTGCCACCAGACTCTCCGGGGATGAAAAACTGTTTTTT,CATRLSGDEKLFF
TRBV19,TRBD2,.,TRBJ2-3,TGTGCCAGGGGGACTAGCGGGAGTGTTAAAGATACGCAGTATTTT,CARGTSGSVKDTQYF
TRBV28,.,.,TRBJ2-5,TGTGCCAGCAGTTTGGTCAGCTCCCAAGAGACCCAGTACTTC,CASSLVSSQETQYF
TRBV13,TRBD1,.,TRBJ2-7,TGTGCCAGCAGCTCGGGACAGGGACCCTACGAGCAGTACTTC,CASSSGQGPYEQYF
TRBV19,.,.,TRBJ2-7,TGTGCCGCGTCTCGTGCCCCGGCCTACGAGCAGTACTTC,CAASRAPAYEQYF
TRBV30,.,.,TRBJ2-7,TGTGCCTGGGAGACTAGGGCGGCCTACGAGCAGTACTTC,CAWETRAAYEQYF
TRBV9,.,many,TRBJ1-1,TGTGCCAGCAGCGCCGGAGGGGGAGGGAACACTGAAGCTTTCTTT,CASSAGGGGNTEAFF
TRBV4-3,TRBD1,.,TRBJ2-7,TGCGCCAGCAGCCAAGATTTTTCGGGACAGGGGATGAACGAGCAGTACTTC,CASSQDFSGQGMNEQYF
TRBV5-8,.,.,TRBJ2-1,TGTGCCAGCAGCTTGGATGGGGGAGACAATGAGCAGTTCTTC,CASSLDGGDNEQFF
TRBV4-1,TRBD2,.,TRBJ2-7,TGCGCCAGCAGCCAAAAACTAGCGTACGAGCAGTACTTC,CASSQKLAYEQYF
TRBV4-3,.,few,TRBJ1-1,TGCGCCAGCAGCCAAGACCTGGGAATGAACACTGAAGCTTTCTTT,CASSQDLGMNTEAFF
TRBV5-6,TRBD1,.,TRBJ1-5,TGTGCCAGCAGCCCCGGGACAGGGAATCAGCCCCAGCATTTT,CASSPGTGNQPQHF
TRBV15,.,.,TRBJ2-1,TGTGCCACCAGCAGAGAAGGGGCGGCGACCTACAATGAGCAGTTCTTC,CATSREGAATYNEQFF
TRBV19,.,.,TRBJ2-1,TGTGCCAGTAGTATAGCAGGTCCCCTGAGAGTTGATGAGCAGTTCTTC,CASSIAGPLRVDEQFF
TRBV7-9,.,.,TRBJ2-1,TGTGCCAGCAGCCCCTCTATCAATGAGCAGTTCTTC,CASSPSINEQFF
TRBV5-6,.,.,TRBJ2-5,TGTGCCAGCAGCTTAGCAGGGACGGAAGAGACCCAGTACTTC,CASSLAGTEETQYF
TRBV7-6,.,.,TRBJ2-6,TGTGCCAGCAGCCCGACAGACAGTTCTGGGGCCAACGTCCTGACTTTC,CASSPTDSSGANVLTF
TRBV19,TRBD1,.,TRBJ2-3,TGTGCCAGTAGTATAAGGGACAGGGGGCCAGATACGCAGTATTTT,CASSIRDRGPDTQYF
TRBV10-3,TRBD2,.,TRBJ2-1,TGTGCCATCAGTGATGGGAGGGACGGCCACAATGAGCAGTTCTTC,CAISDGRDGHNEQFF
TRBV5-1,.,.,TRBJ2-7,TGCGCCAGCAGGGTCACTGGCGGGGCATACGAGCAGTACTTC,CASRVTGGAYEQYF
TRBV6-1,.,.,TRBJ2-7,TGTGCCAGCAGTGAAGTCCTGGGGGCGTACGAGCAGTACTTC,CASSEVLGAYEQYF
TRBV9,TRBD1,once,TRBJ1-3,TGTGCCAGCAGCGTTTTCTCAGGACAGGGCCCTGGAAACACCATATATTTT,CASSVFSGQGPGNTIYF
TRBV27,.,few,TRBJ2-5,TGTGCCAGCATGGCCCGGGGGCAACCAGAGACCCAGTACTTC,CASMARGQPETQYF
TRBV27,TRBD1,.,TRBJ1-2,TGTGCCAGCAGTTTATCAGGGGGCGCCCCCAACTATGGCTACACCTTC,CASSLSGGAPNYGYTF
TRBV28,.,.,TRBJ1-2,TGTGCCAGCAGTTTTGCCAGGGACCGTGGCTACACCTTC,CASSFARDRGYTF
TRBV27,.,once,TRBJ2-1,TGTGCCAGCAGTTTCATCTCCTACAATGAGCAGTTCTTC,CASSFISYNEQFF
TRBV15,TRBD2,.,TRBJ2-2,TGTGCCACCAGCGGGGGGGACGCGGCGAACACCGGGGAGCTGTTTTTT,CATSGGDAANTGELFF